Here is one TCR beta chain with its context. This sample was taken from a study of blood T cell repertoires in COVID-19. Background on the study: There were acute and convalescent COVID-19 samples, and they came from the United States, Italy and Spain.

Study processing details: Estimation of nucleated cell counts was performed using reference gene primer amplification. The table came from immunoSEQ multiplex PCR; TCRdb's copy has only in-frame clones and leaves some out. The D gene and trimming were derived from the DNA, and the V and J assignments and clone size from that table. The sample has around 77,000 clones, 85% to 90% seen once; the top ten hold 9.5% to 13%. This CDR3 is built from 15 residues. Germline lookup yields CDR1 MGHRA and CDR2 YSYEKL. V lost 0 bases and J lost 11, with 16 bases in between. What was sequenced was peripheral blood. J is TRBJ1-4 and V is TRBV4-1; the D gene is possibly TRBD1 (5 bases). This TCR came from a man between 65 and 85 years old with active or convalescent COVID-19. In nucleotides, the CDR3 is TGCGCCAGCAGCCAAGACTCAGGTTTAAAGGGGAAACTGTTTTTT. Protein: CASSQDSGLKGKLFF.